These T cell receptor beta chains were read from a single sample in a study of neurological immune-mediated disorders. Each CDR3 protein is one row after TCRdb ran MiXCR on the 5' RACE reads. The sample shows 70,000 to 90,000 distinct CDR3 sequences, approximately 5% of them seen only once. The sample was PBMCs. Every receptor here comes from a woman aged 25 to 39 with multiple sclerosis. Both conserved end residues are part of each CDR3. Fields, in order: V gene, J gene, clone size, CDR3 protein. The size field is filled for only some rows; it gives once, few, many or a size class.

v_call: TRBV4-1
j_call: TRBJ1-5
clone_size: many
cdr3_aa: CASSQDRQGNNQPQHF

v_call: TRBV12-3/TRBV12-4
j_call: TRBJ1-2
clone_size: many
cdr3_aa: CASSAQGLNYGYTF

v_call: TRBV2
j_call: TRBJ1-5
clone_size: few
cdr3_aa: CASSGGGGNRNQPQHF

v_call: TRBV10-1
j_call: TRBJ2-2
clone_size: many
cdr3_aa: CASSDPAGLAGVRTGELFF

v_call: TRBV10-3
j_call: TRBJ1-3
clone_size: many
cdr3_aa: CAITTYPGNTIYF

v_call: TRBV5-1
j_call: TRBJ1-2
clone_size: many
cdr3_aa: CASSLGLQGWNYGYTF

v_call: TRBV20-1
j_call: TRBJ2-2
clone_size: many
cdr3_aa: CSAPGGTGELFF

v_call: TRBV5-1
j_call: TRBJ2-7
clone_size: many
cdr3_aa: CASSLAQGRFYEQYF

v_call: TRBV5-1
j_call: TRBJ2-2
clone_size: many
cdr3_aa: CASSLYGGQTGELFF

v_call: TRBV5-1
j_call: TRBJ2-5
clone_size: few
cdr3_aa: CASSLIPRGAETQYF

v_call: TRBV15
j_call: TRBJ1-5
clone_size: many
cdr3_aa: CATSRDRDRPNQPQHF

v_call: TRBV7-8
j_call: TRBJ2-1
clone_size: many
cdr3_aa: CASTAYGEQFF

v_call: TRBV5-1
j_call: TRBJ1-6
clone_size: many
cdr3_aa: CATRRVVGDAAPLHF

v_call: TRBV28
j_call: TRBJ2-1
clone_size: many
cdr3_aa: CASSTPDGEQFF

v_call: TRBV15
j_call: TRBJ1-5
clone_size: few
cdr3_aa: CATSRDAFQPQHF

v_call: TRBV7-2
j_call: TRBJ1-5
clone_size: many
cdr3_aa: CASSLVGQSNQPQHF

v_call: TRBV3-1
j_call: TRBJ2-2
clone_size: many
cdr3_aa: CASQLLGVDTGELFF

v_call: TRBV20-1
j_call: TRBJ2-3
clone_size: many
cdr3_aa: CSAPDSSDTQYF

v_call: TRBV5-5
j_call: TRBJ1-5
clone_size: many
cdr3_aa: CASSLTDRGRQPQHF

v_call: TRBV20-1
j_call: TRBJ2-1
clone_size: few
cdr3_aa: CSAKGLVYEQFF

v_call: TRBV2
j_call: TRBJ2-2
clone_size: NA
cdr3_aa: CASSDFGGIMAGELFF

v_call: TRBV20-1
j_call: TRBJ1-4
clone_size: many
cdr3_aa: CSARWGGQGEKLFF

v_call: TRBV5-1
j_call: TRBJ2-2
clone_size: many
cdr3_aa: CASSPLTGATGELFF

v_call: TRBV20-1
j_call: TRBJ2-5
clone_size: many
cdr3_aa: CSARGADSRETQYF

v_call: TRBV12-3/TRBV12-4
j_call: TRBJ1-2
clone_size: few
cdr3_aa: CASSLAGGGNYGYTF

v_call: TRBV29-1
j_call: TRBJ2-5
clone_size: many
cdr3_aa: CSVEYQGETQYF

v_call: TRBV12-3/TRBV12-4
j_call: TRBJ1-2
clone_size: few
cdr3_aa: CASSLLTGNYGYTF

v_call: TRBV5-6
j_call: TRBJ1-3
clone_size: many
cdr3_aa: CASSLAGYSTIYF

v_call: TRBV5-1
j_call: TRBJ2-3
clone_size: NA
cdr3_aa: CASSLALAGGLDTQYF

v_call: TRBV27
j_call: TRBJ2-7
clone_size: many
cdr3_aa: CASSPTSGRGLKFYEQYF

v_call: TRBV5-6
j_call: TRBJ2-2
clone_size: many
cdr3_aa: CASSFDNTGELFF

v_call: TRBV10-3
j_call: TRBJ2-5
clone_size: many
cdr3_aa: CAIRDLEETQYF

v_call: TRBV7-9
j_call: TRBJ2-2
clone_size: many
cdr3_aa: CASSLASSAAGELFF

v_call: TRBV27
j_call: TRBJ1-5
clone_size: many
cdr3_aa: CASSYLGQVNQPQHF

v_call: TRBV5-1
j_call: TRBJ2-1
clone_size: NA
cdr3_aa: CASRDSGGSSYNEQFF

v_call: TRBV7-9
j_call: TRBJ2-7
clone_size: many
cdr3_aa: CASSLGGVGSEEQYF

v_call: TRBV5-4
j_call: TRBJ1-2
clone_size: NA
cdr3_aa: CASSLAGGSYGYTF

v_call: TRBV3-1
j_call: TRBJ2-7
clone_size: NA
cdr3_aa: CASSWTGQGGYEQYF

v_call: TRBV2
j_call: TRBJ2-5
clone_size: many
cdr3_aa: CASSELLAKEETQYF

v_call: TRBV7-8
j_call: TRBJ2-7
clone_size: few
cdr3_aa: CASSLALGVPSEQYF

v_call: TRBV20-1
j_call: TRBJ2-7
clone_size: many
cdr3_aa: CSARDIAGGTYEQYF

v_call: TRBV5-1
j_call: TRBJ2-1
clone_size: few
cdr3_aa: CASSLGLAGNEQFF

v_call: TRBV5-1
j_call: TRBJ2-2
clone_size: NA
cdr3_aa: CASSLEVVNTGELFF

v_call: TRBV12-3/TRBV12-4
j_call: TRBJ1-6
clone_size: many
cdr3_aa: CASSLGQKSPLHF

v_call: TRBV29-1
j_call: TRBJ1-1
clone_size: many
cdr3_aa: CSVSGSTEAFF

v_call: TRBV24-1
j_call: TRBJ2-1
clone_size: many
cdr3_aa: CATAIAGGPHNEQFF

v_call: TRBV12-3/TRBV12-4
j_call: TRBJ1-1
clone_size: many
cdr3_aa: CASSLTGTTEAFF

v_call: TRBV5-1
j_call: TRBJ2-3
clone_size: few
cdr3_aa: CASSYPGQGVLDTQYF

v_call: TRBV20-1
j_call: TRBJ1-1
clone_size: NA
cdr3_aa: CSAPRQGAEAFF

v_call: TRBV5-1
j_call: TRBJ2-3
clone_size: few
cdr3_aa: CASSLPGLASDTQYF

v_call: TRBV19
j_call: TRBJ2-7
clone_size: NA
cdr3_aa: CASSIGGKTYEQYF

v_call: TRBV2
j_call: TRBJ2-3
clone_size: many
cdr3_aa: CASNWETGGYPQYF